This T cell receptor (beta chain) was observed in a study of CD8 T cells in ankylosing spondylitis. Overall study results and limits: Fewer than ten highly homologous variants made up a TCR beta motif, and this motif appeared characteristic of ankylosing spondylitis blood. A subset of motif variants has previously been described in the synovial fluid and blood of reactive arthritis.

Of note for this clonotype: Its specificity is unknown.

After removal of 0 bases from V and 4 bases from J, the junction contained 8 bases not matched to a gene. Per the germline V gene, CDR1 is MNHEY and CDR2 is SVGAGI. CDR3 length equals 16 residues. TCR beta libraries were made by quantitative 5'-RACE with molecular barcodes. In TCRdb, the 5' RACE reads were re-called with MiXCR into one record per CDR3 protein. Among approximately 500,000 distinct CDR3 sequences listed, approximately 12% were seen once. The sequenced sample was blood, either unsorted or a sorted T cell fraction (not recorded which). This clonotype originated in a male donor with ankylosing spondylitis. The chain joins TRBV6-5 to TRBJ1-2; 7 bases agree with TRBD1. CDR3 DNA sequence: TGTGCCAGCAGTTACTCTGGACAGGTTTGGAGCTATGGCTACACCTTC. Its translation is CASSYSGQVWSYGYTF.